These T cell receptor beta chains were read from a single sample in a study of blood T cell repertoires in COVID-19. The data were produced by immunoSEQ multiplex PCR, yet TCRdb's version contains in-frame clones alone and is incomplete. The sample yields roughly 330,000 clones, roughly 83% seen once. Sequencing was performed on peripheral blood. These TCRs come from a woman aged 50 to 60 with acute or convalescent COVID-19. CDR3s include the opening cysteine and the closing phenylalanine or tryptophan. Fields, in order: CDR3 DNA, CDR3 protein, D gene, J gene, V gene, clone size. A D gene is named only where the DNA matches it firmly. Clone size is given for some rows only: seen once, a few or many times, or a class if the clone is expanded.

CDR3 DNA: TGTGCCAGCAGCTTAGGGAGGATAAATGAAAAACTGTTTTTT
CDR3 protein: CASSLGRINEKLFF
D gene: -
J gene: TRBJ1-4
V gene: TRBV6-5
clone size: -

CDR3 DNA: TGCGCCAGCAGCCAATTCGGACTAGCGGGAGCCAGTAGCACAGATACGCAGTATTTT
CDR3 protein: CASSQFGLAGASSTDTQYF
D gene: TRBD2
J gene: TRBJ2-3
V gene: TRBV4-1
clone size: -

CDR3 DNA: TGTGCCAGCAGTCCAACAGGGGCTAGCTTCGGCTACGAGCAGTACTTC
CDR3 protein: CASSPTGASFGYEQYF
D gene: TRBD1
J gene: TRBJ2-7
V gene: TRBV28
clone size: -

CDR3 DNA: TGTGCCAGCAGCTCCCACGAGAGCTCCTATAATTCACCCCTCCACTTT
CDR3 protein: CASSSHESSYNSPLHF
D gene: -
J gene: TRBJ1-6
V gene: TRBV7-9
clone size: few

CDR3 DNA: TGTGCCAGCAGTTTTAAGGGGTTTGGCGAAAAACTGTTTTTT
CDR3 protein: CASSFKGFGEKLFF
D gene: -
J gene: TRBJ1-4
V gene: TRBV28
clone size: few

CDR3 DNA: TGTGCCAGCAGTTTAATTAGTTTCGGGAGACAGGGGGCCGAGCAGTACTTC
CDR3 protein: CASSLISFGRQGAEQYF
D gene: TRBD1
J gene: TRBJ2-7
V gene: TRBV27
clone size: -

CDR3 DNA: TGTGCCAGCAGCCAGGGGGGGATGGGGTCCTACGAGCAGTACTTC
CDR3 protein: CASSQGGMGSYEQYF
D gene: -
J gene: TRBJ2-7
V gene: TRBV6-2/TRBV6-3
clone size: -

CDR3 DNA: TGTGCCAGCAGCTTCGGGACTAGCAGGTCCCCGAACACCGGGGAGCTGTTTTTT
CDR3 protein: CASSFGTSRSPNTGELFF
D gene: TRBD2
J gene: TRBJ2-2
V gene: TRBV7-9
clone size: -

CDR3 DNA: TGTGCCAGCAGCGTAGGGCAGCGTAATTCACCCCTCCACTTT
CDR3 protein: CASSVGQRNSPLHF
D gene: -
J gene: TRBJ1-6
V gene: TRBV9
clone size: -

CDR3 DNA: TGTGCCAGCAGGGTGGACAGGTGGAACACCGGGGAGCTGTTTTTT
CDR3 protein: CASRVDRWNTGELFF
D gene: TRBD1
J gene: TRBJ2-2
V gene: TRBV6-5
clone size: -

CDR3 DNA: TGTGCCTGGTCCACAAACCTAGCAACCGTGAGGAATGAGCAGTTCTTC
CDR3 protein: CAWSTNLATVRNEQFF
D gene: -
J gene: TRBJ2-1
V gene: TRBV30
clone size: many

CDR3 DNA: TGTGCCAGTAGTATGGGACTGGGCGGGAGATCTGCCGGGGAGCTGTTTTTT
CDR3 protein: CASSMGLGGRSAGELFF
D gene: TRBD2
J gene: TRBJ2-2
V gene: TRBV19
clone size: -

CDR3 DNA: TGTGCCAGTAGACCGGGACTAGCGGGAAAGAACGAGCAGTACTTC
CDR3 protein: CASRPGLAGKNEQYF
D gene: TRBD2
J gene: TRBJ2-7
V gene: TRBV19
clone size: -

CDR3 DNA: TGTGCCAGCAGCGTAGCTGGGACAGGGGCGACTGGCGATGAGCAGTTCTTC
CDR3 protein: CASSVAGTGATGDEQFF
D gene: TRBD1
J gene: TRBJ2-1
V gene: TRBV9
clone size: -

CDR3 DNA: TGTGCCAGCAGTTGGGGGGGACGATGGATGGTGCAGTTCTTC
CDR3 protein: CASSWGGRWMVQFF
D gene: TRBD2
J gene: TRBJ2-1
V gene: TRBV28
clone size: many

CDR3 DNA: TGTGCCAGCAGTTCTTTGGCAGGGTACTCCTACGAGCAGTACTTC
CDR3 protein: CASSSLAGYSYEQYF
D gene: -
J gene: TRBJ2-7
V gene: TRBV27
clone size: -

CDR3 DNA: TGTGCCAGCAGCCAAGAACCAGCGGGAGTCTACCAAGAGACCCAGTACTTC
CDR3 protein: CASSQEPAGVYQETQYF
D gene: TRBD2
J gene: TRBJ2-5
V gene: TRBV3-1/TRBV3-2
clone size: -

CDR3 DNA: TGTGCCAGCAGCCTTAGCTCCGATGAGCAGTTCTTC
CDR3 protein: CASSLSSDEQFF
D gene: -
J gene: TRBJ2-1
V gene: TRBV7-3
clone size: -

CDR3 DNA: TGTGCCAGCAGCCGGGACAGGGGTAACTATGGCTACACCTTC
CDR3 protein: CASSRDRGNYGYTF
D gene: TRBD1
J gene: TRBJ1-2
V gene: TRBV28
clone size: -

CDR3 DNA: TGTGCCAGCCACAGGGACGGGACCTACGAGCAGTACTTC
CDR3 protein: CASHRDGTYEQYF
D gene: -
J gene: TRBJ2-7
V gene: TRBV2
clone size: few

CDR3 DNA: TGCGCCAGCATGAACCGGGCTAGCGGGGTGAACACCGGGGAGCTGTTTTTT
CDR3 protein: CASMNRASGVNTGELFF
D gene: TRBD2
J gene: TRBJ2-2
V gene: TRBV4-3
clone size: -

CDR3 DNA: TGCAGTGCCGCCCTCTCCGGTACGCAGTATTTT
CDR3 protein: CSAALSGTQYF
D gene: -
J gene: TRBJ2-3
V gene: TRBV20-1
clone size: -

CDR3 DNA: TGTGCCAGCAGCTCCTTCCGGGACAGAGATTATCAGCCCCAGCATTTT
CDR3 protein: CASSSFRDRDYQPQHF
D gene: TRBD1
J gene: TRBJ1-5
V gene: TRBV5-6
clone size: once

CDR3 DNA: TGTGCCAGCAGCCAAGGCGACAGGGGAATCTATGGCTACACCTTC
CDR3 protein: CASSQGDRGIYGYTF
D gene: TRBD1
J gene: TRBJ1-2
V gene: TRBV3-1/TRBV3-2
clone size: -

CDR3 DNA: TGTGCCAGCAGTGTTGCTAGCGGTCCCTACGAGCAGTACTTC
CDR3 protein: CASSVASGPYEQYF
D gene: TRBD2
J gene: TRBJ2-7
V gene: TRBV27
clone size: -

CDR3 DNA: TGTGCCAGCAGTATCAGCGGGAGGAATGAGCAGTTCTTC
CDR3 protein: CASSISGRNEQFF
D gene: TRBD2
J gene: TRBJ2-1
V gene: TRBV27
clone size: -

CDR3 DNA: TGTGCTAGTGGGCGGGGTCAAGATACGCAGTATTTT
CDR3 protein: CASGRGQDTQYF
D gene: -
J gene: TRBJ2-3
V gene: TRBV12-5
clone size: -

CDR3 DNA: TGCGCCAGCAGCTTGTTGGCTAGCGGGGGAAATGAGCAGTTCTTC
CDR3 protein: CASSLLASGGNEQFF
D gene: TRBD2
J gene: TRBJ2-1
V gene: TRBV5-1
clone size: once

CDR3 DNA: TGTGCCAGCAGCGCGGGACAGGCTAGAACCGAGCAGTACTTC
CDR3 protein: CASSAGQARTEQYF
D gene: TRBD1
J gene: TRBJ2-7
V gene: TRBV5-5
clone size: -

CDR3 DNA: TGTGCCAGCAGTACCGGGGACAGAGGTCGTGAGCCCCAGCATTTT
CDR3 protein: CASSTGDRGREPQHF
D gene: TRBD1
J gene: TRBJ1-5
V gene: TRBV6-6
clone size: -

CDR3 DNA: TGTGCCAGCAGTTTGATGAGGGTTAGTCTCCTCCACTTT
CDR3 protein: CASSLMRVSLLHF
D gene: -
J gene: TRBJ1-6
V gene: TRBV28
clone size: -

CDR3 DNA: TGTGCCAGTAGTTACGGTGGGGCATACCAAGAGACCCAGTACTTC
CDR3 protein: CASSYGGAYQETQYF
D gene: -
J gene: TRBJ2-5
V gene: TRBV19
clone size: -

CDR3 DNA: TGTGCCAGCAGTTACACCGATAGGAGCTCCTACGAGCAGTACTTC
CDR3 protein: CASSYTDRSSYEQYF
D gene: -
J gene: TRBJ2-7
V gene: TRBV6-5
clone size: -

CDR3 DNA: TGTGCCAGTAGTAAGTACTCACAAGCCAGCGGGGCTTATAGCAATCAGCCCCAGCATTTT
CDR3 protein: CASSKYSQASGAYSNQPQHF
D gene: -
J gene: TRBJ1-5
V gene: TRBV19
clone size: -

CDR3 DNA: TGTGCCAGCACCCCTCAGGTGCGGGACGAGCAGTACTTC
CDR3 protein: CASTPQVRDEQYF
D gene: -
J gene: TRBJ2-7
V gene: TRBV7-2
clone size: few

CDR3 DNA: TGTGCCAGCAGCTCGGGACAGCCTCAAGAGACCCAGTACTTC
CDR3 protein: CASSSGQPQETQYF
D gene: TRBD1
J gene: TRBJ2-5
V gene: TRBV6-2/TRBV6-3
clone size: -

CDR3 DNA: TGTGCCAGCAGCCCGGGGAACACCGGGGAGCTGTTTTTT
CDR3 protein: CASSPGNTGELFF
D gene: -
J gene: TRBJ2-2
V gene: TRBV11-2
clone size: once

CDR3 DNA: TGTGCCAGCAGTTTAACCGGGTTGCACGAGCAGTACTTC
CDR3 protein: CASSLTGLHEQYF
D gene: -
J gene: TRBJ2-7
V gene: TRBV27
clone size: -

CDR3 DNA: TGTGCCAGCAGCTCCGACAGGGGCACCTACAATGAGCAGTTCTTC
CDR3 protein: CASSSDRGTYNEQFF
D gene: TRBD1
J gene: TRBJ2-1
V gene: TRBV7-9
clone size: -

CDR3 DNA: TGTGCCAGCAGCCGGGACCTTAGCGGGAGAGGTGGCAATGAGCAGTTCTTC
CDR3 protein: CASSRDLSGRGGNEQFF
D gene: TRBD2
J gene: TRBJ2-1
V gene: TRBV7-9
clone size: once

CDR3 DNA: TGTGCCAGCAGCGTAGAAACGGCGGCAGACTACGAGCAGTACTTC
CDR3 protein: CASSVETAADYEQYF
D gene: -
J gene: TRBJ2-7
V gene: TRBV9
clone size: -

CDR3 DNA: TGTCAGAGCGTTGGAAACTTCCAAGAGACCCAGTACTTC
CDR3 protein: CQSVGNFQETQYF
D gene: -
J gene: TRBJ2-5
V gene: TRBV28
clone size: -

CDR3 DNA: TGTGCCACTAGGGACAGGGCGGCCGAGACCCAGTACTTC
CDR3 protein: CATRDRAAETQYF
D gene: TRBD1
J gene: TRBJ2-5
V gene: TRBV19
clone size: -

CDR3 DNA: TGTGCCAGTAAAAGAGCGGGAGTTAAGAATGAGCAGTTCTTC
CDR3 protein: CASKRAGVKNEQFF
D gene: TRBD2
J gene: TRBJ2-1
V gene: TRBV19
clone size: few

CDR3 DNA: TGCAGCGTGGGGGGTTGGAACACTGAAGCTTTCTTT
CDR3 protein: CSVGGWNTEAFF
D gene: -
J gene: TRBJ1-1
V gene: TRBV29-1
clone size: -

CDR3 DNA: TGTGCCAGCAGTTTATCGTTCGGGGTTTCAGGCTATGGCTACACCTTC
CDR3 protein: CASSLSFGVSGYGYTF
D gene: -
J gene: TRBJ1-2
V gene: TRBV27
clone size: -

CDR3 DNA: TGTGCCAGCAGCTTATATCGCGGCGGGTCTTACGACGAGCAGTACTTC
CDR3 protein: CASSLYRGGSYDEQYF
D gene: -
J gene: TRBJ2-7
V gene: TRBV7-9
clone size: -

CDR3 DNA: TGTGCCACAACAGGGGGTACCGTCTATGGCTACACCTTC
CDR3 protein: CATTGGTVYGYTF
D gene: TRBD1
J gene: TRBJ1-2
V gene: TRBV11-2
clone size: -

CDR3 DNA: TGCGCCAGCAGCCCCAGGGATCTGTACGAGCAGTACTTC
CDR3 protein: CASSPRDLYEQYF
D gene: -
J gene: TRBJ2-7
V gene: TRBV5-1
clone size: -